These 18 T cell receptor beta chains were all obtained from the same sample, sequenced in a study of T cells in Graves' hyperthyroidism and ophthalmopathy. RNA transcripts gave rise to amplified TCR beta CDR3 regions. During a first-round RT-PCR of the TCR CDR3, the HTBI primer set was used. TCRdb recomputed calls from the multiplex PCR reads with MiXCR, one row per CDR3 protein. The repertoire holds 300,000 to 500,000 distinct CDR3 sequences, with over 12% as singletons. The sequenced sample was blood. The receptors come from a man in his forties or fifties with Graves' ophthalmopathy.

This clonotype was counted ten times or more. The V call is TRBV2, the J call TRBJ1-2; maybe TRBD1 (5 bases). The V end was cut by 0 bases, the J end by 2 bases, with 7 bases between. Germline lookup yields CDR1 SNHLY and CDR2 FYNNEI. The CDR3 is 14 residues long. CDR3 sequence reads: CASSEASGNYGYTF. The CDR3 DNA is TGTGCCAGCAGTGAAGCTTCAGGGAACTATGGCTACACCTTC. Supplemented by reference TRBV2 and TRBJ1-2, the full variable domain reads EPEVTQTPSHQVTQMGQEVILRCVPISNHLYFYWYRQILGQKVEFLVSFYNNEISEKSEIFDDQFSVERPDGSNFTLKIRSTKLEDSAMYFCASSEASGNYGYTFGSGTRLTVV.

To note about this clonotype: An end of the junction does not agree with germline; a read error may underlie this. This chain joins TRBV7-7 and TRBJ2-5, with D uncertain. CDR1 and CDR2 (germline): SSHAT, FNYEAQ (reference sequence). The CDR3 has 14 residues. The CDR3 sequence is CASSPGRNQETQYF. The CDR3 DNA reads TGTGCTAGCAGCCCTGGACGGAACCAAGAGACCCAGTACTTC.

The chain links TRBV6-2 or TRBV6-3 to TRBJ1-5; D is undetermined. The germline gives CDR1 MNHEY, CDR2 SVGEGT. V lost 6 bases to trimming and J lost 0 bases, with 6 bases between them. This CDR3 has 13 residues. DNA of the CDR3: TGTGCCAGCAGGAGGTATAGCAATCAGCCCCAGCATTTT. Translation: CASRRYSNQPQHF.

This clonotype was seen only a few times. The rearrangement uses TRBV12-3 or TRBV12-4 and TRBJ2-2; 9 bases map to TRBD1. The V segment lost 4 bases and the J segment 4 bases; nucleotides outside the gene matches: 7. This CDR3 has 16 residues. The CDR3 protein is CASSSSDRGTTGELFF. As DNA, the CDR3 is TGTGCCAGCAGTTCCTCGGACAGGGGTACCACCGGGGAGCTGTTTTTT.

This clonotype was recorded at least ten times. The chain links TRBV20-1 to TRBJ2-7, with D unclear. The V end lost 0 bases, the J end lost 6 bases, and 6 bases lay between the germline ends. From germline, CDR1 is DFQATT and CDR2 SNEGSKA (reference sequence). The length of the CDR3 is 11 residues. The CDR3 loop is CSARELFEQYF. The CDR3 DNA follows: TGCAGTGCTAGAGAGTTGTTCGAGCAGTACTTC.

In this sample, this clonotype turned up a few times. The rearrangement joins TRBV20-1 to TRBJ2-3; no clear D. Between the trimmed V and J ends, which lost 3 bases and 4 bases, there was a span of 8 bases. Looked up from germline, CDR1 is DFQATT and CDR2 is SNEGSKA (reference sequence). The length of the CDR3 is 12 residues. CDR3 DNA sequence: TGCAGTGCTAGTTTGAGGTCAGATACGCAGTATTTT. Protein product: CSASLRSDTQYF.

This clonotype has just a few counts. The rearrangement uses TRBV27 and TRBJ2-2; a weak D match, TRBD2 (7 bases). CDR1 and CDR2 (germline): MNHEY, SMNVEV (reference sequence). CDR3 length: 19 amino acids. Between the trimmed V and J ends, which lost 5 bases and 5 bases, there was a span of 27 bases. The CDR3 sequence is CASSTRTAGQGFRTGELFF. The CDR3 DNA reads TGTGCCAGCAGTACCAGGACAGCGGGACAAGGCTTTCGGACCGGGGAGCTGTTTTTT.

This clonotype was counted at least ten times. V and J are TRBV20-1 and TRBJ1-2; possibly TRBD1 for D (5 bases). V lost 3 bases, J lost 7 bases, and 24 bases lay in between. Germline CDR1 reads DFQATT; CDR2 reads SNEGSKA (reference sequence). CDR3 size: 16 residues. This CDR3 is CSASRTRILGGVGYTF. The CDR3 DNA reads TGCAGTGCTAGCCGTACCCGAATCTTGGGGGGAGTTGGCTACACCTTC.

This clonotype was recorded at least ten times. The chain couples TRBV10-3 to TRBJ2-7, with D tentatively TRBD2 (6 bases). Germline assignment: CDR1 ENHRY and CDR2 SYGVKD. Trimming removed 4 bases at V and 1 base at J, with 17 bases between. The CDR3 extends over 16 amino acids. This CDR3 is CAISVITGVRSYEQYF. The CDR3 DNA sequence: TGTGCCATCAGTGTAATAACGGGAGTTAGGTCCTACGAGCAGTACTTC.

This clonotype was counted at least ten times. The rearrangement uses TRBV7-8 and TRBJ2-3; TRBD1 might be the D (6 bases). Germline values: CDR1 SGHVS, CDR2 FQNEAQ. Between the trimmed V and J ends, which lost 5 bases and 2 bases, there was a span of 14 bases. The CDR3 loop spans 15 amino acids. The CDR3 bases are TGTGCCAGCAGCCCCCGGACAGAGATCACAGATACGCAGTATTTT. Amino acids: CASSPRTEITDTQYF. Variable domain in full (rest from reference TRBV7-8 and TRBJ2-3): GAGVSQSPRYKVAKRGQDVALRCDPISGHVSLFWYQQALGQGPEFLTYFQNEAQLDKSGLPSDRFFAERPEGSVSTLKIQRTQQEDSAVYLCASSPRTEITDTQYFGPGTRLTVL.

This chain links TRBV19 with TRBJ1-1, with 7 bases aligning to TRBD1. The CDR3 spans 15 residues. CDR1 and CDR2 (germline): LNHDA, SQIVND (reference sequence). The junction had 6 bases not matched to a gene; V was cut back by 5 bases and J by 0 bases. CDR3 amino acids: CASSRGTALNTEAFF. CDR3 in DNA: TGTGCCAGTAGTCGGGGGACAGCGTTGAACACTGAAGCTTTCTTT.

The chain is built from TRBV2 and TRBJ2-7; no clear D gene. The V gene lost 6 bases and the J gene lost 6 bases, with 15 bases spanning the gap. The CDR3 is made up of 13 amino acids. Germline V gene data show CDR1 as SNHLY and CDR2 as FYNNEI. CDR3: CASRVGPGGEQYF. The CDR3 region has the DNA TGTGCCAGCAGGGTTGGACCAGGCGGCGAGCAGTACTTC. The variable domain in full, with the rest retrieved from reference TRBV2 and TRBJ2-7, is EPEVTQTPSHQVTQMGQEVILRCVPISNHLYFYWYRQILGQKVEFLVSFYNNEISEKSEIFDDQFSVERPDGSNFTLKIRSTKLEDSAMYFCASRVGPGGEQYFGPGTRLTVT.

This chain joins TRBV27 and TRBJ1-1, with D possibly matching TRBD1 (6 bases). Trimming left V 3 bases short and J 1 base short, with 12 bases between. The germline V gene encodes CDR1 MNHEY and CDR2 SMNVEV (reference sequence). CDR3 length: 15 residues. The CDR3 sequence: CASSFQGSENTEAFF. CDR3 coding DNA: TGTGCCAGCAGTTTTCAGGGGTCTGAGAACACTGAAGCTTTCTTT.

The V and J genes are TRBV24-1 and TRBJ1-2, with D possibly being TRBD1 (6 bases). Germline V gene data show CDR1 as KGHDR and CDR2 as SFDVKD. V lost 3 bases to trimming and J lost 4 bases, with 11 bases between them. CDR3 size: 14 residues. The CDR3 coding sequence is TGTGCCACCAGTGATCCTTCGACAGGCTATGGCTACACCTTC. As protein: CATSDPSTGYGYTF.

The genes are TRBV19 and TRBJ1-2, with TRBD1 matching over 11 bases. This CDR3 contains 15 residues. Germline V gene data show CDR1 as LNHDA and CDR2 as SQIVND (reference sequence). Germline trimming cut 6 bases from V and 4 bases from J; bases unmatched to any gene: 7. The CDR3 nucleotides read TGTGCCAGTAGGGGACAGGGGGGATTCGGCTATGGCTACACCTTC. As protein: CASRGQGGFGYGYTF.

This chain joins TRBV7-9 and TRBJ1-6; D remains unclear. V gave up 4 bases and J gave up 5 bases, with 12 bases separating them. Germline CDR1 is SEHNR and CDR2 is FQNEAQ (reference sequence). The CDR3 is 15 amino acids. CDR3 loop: CASSSDGRNNSPLHF. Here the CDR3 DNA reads TGTGCCAGCAGCTCGGACGGACGAAATAATTCACCCCTCCACTTT.

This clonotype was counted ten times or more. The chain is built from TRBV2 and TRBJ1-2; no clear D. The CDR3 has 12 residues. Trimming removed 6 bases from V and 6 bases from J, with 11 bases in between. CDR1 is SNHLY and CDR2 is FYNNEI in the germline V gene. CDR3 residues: CASRISWDGYTF. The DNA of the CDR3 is TGTGCCAGCAGGATATCCTGGGATGGCTACACCTTC. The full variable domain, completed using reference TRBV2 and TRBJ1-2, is EPEVTQTPSHQVTQMGQEVILRCVPISNHLYFYWYRQILGQKVEFLVSFYNNEISEKSEIFDDQFSVERPDGSNFTLKIRSTKLEDSAMYFCASRISWDGYTFGSGTRLTVV.

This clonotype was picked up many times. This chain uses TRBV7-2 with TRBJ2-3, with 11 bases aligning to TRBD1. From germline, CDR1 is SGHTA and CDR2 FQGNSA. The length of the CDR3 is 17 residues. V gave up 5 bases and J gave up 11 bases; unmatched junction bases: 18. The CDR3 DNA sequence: TGTGCCAGCAGCATACAAGGACAGGGGGCTGCGGGGGACAAGCAGTATTTT. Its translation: CASSIQGQGAAGDKQYF.